Presented here are 30 T cell receptor beta chains from one specimen sequenced in a study of T cell repertoires in cytomegalovirus infection. TCRdb itself ran the reads through MiXCR, one entry per CDR3 protein. The data contain fewer than 250,000 distinct CDR3 sequences, 9% to 15% of them singletons. Material: PBMCs. Receptors were obtained from a human donor in good health (CMV status not recorded). Some clones in this sample may be carry-over from other donors' samples.

This clonotype appeared many times. V usage is TRBV7-8 and J usage is TRBJ2-3; D is perhaps TRBD1 (6 bases). The CDR3 consists of 14 residues. V was clipped by 4 bases and J by 2 bases, with 10 bases between them. Germline V CDR1 and CDR2: SGHVS, FQNEAQ. The CDR3 spells CASSSEGVTDTQYF. The CDR3 nucleotides are TGTGCCAGCAGCTCCGAGGGGGTCACAGATACGCAGTATTTT.

This clonotype was recorded at least ten times. The chain recombines TRBV4-3 with TRBJ1-6; no clear D gene. CDR1 is LGHNA and CDR2 is YSLEER in the germline V gene. The V gene lost 0 bases and the J gene lost 7 bases, with 13 bases spanning the gap. The CDR3 covers 16 residues. The CDR3 nucleotides read TGCGCCAGCAGCCAAGATGGTCACGCACGGAATTCACCCCTCCACTTT. It translates to CASSQDGHARNSPLHF.

Comment on this clonotype: A much larger clone lies a single base off, so this may be a read error. The chain combines TRBV9 with TRBJ1-1; TRBD1 might be the D (6 bases). Trimming shortened V by 5 bases and J by 1 base, and 12 bases separated the two germline ends. The CDR3 is 14 amino acids. In germline, CDR1 is SGDLS, CDR2 YYNGEE. The CDR3 loop is CASRAGGRNTEAFF. In DNA, the CDR3 is TGTGCCAGCAGGGCGGGGGGCCGGAACACTGAAGCTTTCTTT.

The V and J genes are TRBV29-1 and TRBJ2-7, with 10 bases that match TRBD1. Germline-derived CDR1 and CDR2 are SQVTM and ANQGSEA. After removal of 0 bases from V and 7 bases from J, the junction contained 6 bases not matched to a gene. This CDR3 is 14 amino acids long. CDR3 sequence reads: CSVEDGTGVREQYF. Written as DNA, the CDR3 is TGCAGCGTTGAAGATGGGACAGGGGTGAGAGAGCAGTACTTC.

CDR3 coding DNA: TGCAGCGCCCGGACAGGGGGCGAGACTGAAGCTTTCTTT. This codes for CSARTGGETEAFF. V and J are TRBV29-1 and TRBJ1-1, with 11 bases matching TRBD1. The CDR3 covers 13 residues. After removal of 7 bases from V and 5 bases from J, the junction contained 6 bases not matched to a gene. CDR1 SQVTM and CDR2 ANQGSEA come from the germline V gene.

This clonotype was detected only a few times. For the CDR3, the DNA is TGTGCCAGCAGCCGAGTTACAGAAGCCAAAAACATTCAGTACTTC. Its translation: CASSRVTEAKNIQYF. The chain joins TRBV6-6 to TRBJ2-4; no clear D. CDR1 and CDR2 from the germline V gene are MNHNY and SVGAGI (reference sequence). CDR3 length: 15 residues. Deletions cut 6 bases from V and 0 bases from J, with 12 bases between.

This clonotype turned up a few times. The V gene is TRBV12-3 or TRBV12-4, the J gene TRBJ2-1; perhaps TRBD1 as D (6 bases). Trimming pared 5 bases from V and 9 bases from J, leaving 20 bases between. CDR3 length: 15 residues. Here the CDR3 DNA reads TGTGCCAGCAGTAAAACAGGGCGTTCGAACGGTGAGCAGTTCTTC. Translation gives CASSKTGRSNGEQFF.

There are many counts of this clonotype. The rearrangement links TRBV7-3 to TRBJ2-2; 12 bases are a match to TRBD1. Germline V gene sequence: CDR1 SGHTA, CDR2 FQGTGA. Trimming cost V 5 bases and J 4 bases; bases outside gene matches: 2. The CDR3 has 15 amino acids. DNA of the CDR3: TGTGCCAGCAGCGGGACAGGGGGCAGCACCGGGGAGCTGTTTTTT. It yields the protein CASSGTGGSTGELFF.

In its sample, this clonotype was seen many times. The rearrangement joins TRBV6-1 to TRBJ2-5, with TRBD1 identical over 8 bases. Unmatched junction bases numbered 10, after V lost 5 bases and J lost 5 bases. This CDR3 spans 15 amino acids. Looked up from germline, CDR1 is MNHNS and CDR2 is SASEGT. The CDR3 here is CASSPGTGLQETQYF. CDR3 coding DNA: TGTGCCAGCAGTCCCGGGACAGGCCTTCAGGAGACCCAGTACTTC.

This clonotype was seen more than once but under ten times. The chain links TRBV20-1 to TRBJ2-3; D is ambiguous. V lost 4 bases and J lost 4, with 9 bases in between. The CDR3 covers 12 residues. The germline V gene has CDR1 DFQATT and CDR2 SNEGSKA (reference sequence). CDR3 nucleotides: TGCAGTGCTACCCGCCCCCCAGATACGCAGTATTTT. Protein sequence: CSATRPPDTQYF.

This clonotype was counted ten times or more. The chain carries TRBV28 and TRBJ1-5, with D unclear. The CDR3 length is 13 residues. Trimming took 7 bases from V and 5 from J, leaving 12 bases between them. CDR1 MDHEN and CDR2 SYDVKM come from the germline V gene. The CDR3 DNA sequence: TGTGCCAGCACCACCGCCGGGTATCAGCCCCAGCATTTT. This encodes CASTTAGYQPQHF.

The rearrangement links TRBV12-3 or TRBV12-4 to TRBJ1-4, with D unresolved. The CDR3 has 16 residues. V was cut by 5 bases and J by 2 bases, with 15 bases left in between. Here the CDR3 DNA reads TGTGCCAGCAGTACCGGACGCCGGAGGACTAATGAAAAACTGTTTTTT. Its protein is CASSTGRRRTNEKLFF.

This clonotype has more than one count but fewer than ten. The chain is built from TRBV29-1 and TRBJ2-5; 8 nucleotides line up with TRBD1. The CDR3 is 12 amino acids. Germline trimming cut 7 bases from V and 5 bases from J; bases unmatched to any gene: 6. The germline V gene encodes CDR1 SQVTM and CDR2 ANQGSEA. The CDR3 DNA reads TGCAGCGCCAGGACAGGGATGGAGACCCAGTACTTC. Its protein is CSARTGMETQYF.

The chain has TRBV11-2 and TRBJ1-5; no definite D call. V was trimmed by 6 bases and J by 3 bases, leaving 6 bases between them. Germline V CDR1 and CDR2: SGHAT, FQNNGV. The CDR3 contains 12 residues. CDR3 residues: CASSRVNQPQHF. CDR3 nucleotide sequence: TGTGCCAGCAGTAGGGTCAATCAGCCCCAGCATTTT.

The chain has TRBV9 and TRBJ2-2; D may match TRBD1 or TRBD2 (5 bases each). Germline loops: CDR1 SGDLS, CDR2 YYNGEE. V gave up 0 bases and J gave up 4 bases, with 7 bases separating them. The CDR3 spans 14 residues. Here the CDR3 reads CASSVDGGTGELFF. In DNA form, the CDR3 reads TGTGCCAGCAGCGTAGATGGGGGCACCGGGGAGCTGTTTTTT.

The J gene is TRBJ2-3, the V gene TRBV6-2 or TRBV6-3, with a possible D match to TRBD2 (5 bases). Trimming took off 7 bases at V and 0 bases at J, with 8 bases between the two ends. The CDR3 extends over 13 amino acids. The germline CDR1 and CDR2 sequences are MNHEY and SVGEGT. Here the CDR3 reads CASKAGSTDTQYF. The CDR3 nucleotides read TGTGCCAGCAAGGCGGGTAGCACAGATACGCAGTATTTT.

This clonotype was seen ten or more times. This CDR3 reads CAGPPGPTF. CDR3 sequence (DNA): TGTGCCGGTCCACCCGGCCCCACCTTC. The J gene is TRBJ1-2, the V gene TRBV19; D gene unclear. V lost 11 bases and J 13 bases, leaving 14 bases between the germline ends. Germline V gene lookup returns CDR1 LNHDA and CDR2 SQIVND (reference sequence). This CDR3 spans 9 amino acids.

This chain joins TRBV20-1 and TRBJ1-2; D unresolved. The CDR3 is 15 residues long. Trimming removed 2 bases at V and 8 bases at J, with 21 bases between. Germline lookup yields CDR1 DFQATT and CDR2 SNEGSKA (reference sequence). CDR3 loop: CSARPQFGDMLGYTF. DNA for the CDR3: TGCAGTGCTAGACCTCAATTCGGGGATATGTTGGGCTACACCTTC.

This clonotype was picked up many times. The chain joins TRBV7-9 to TRBJ2-6; D perhaps matches TRBD2 (6 bases). The CDR3 extends over 18 amino acids. The germline CDR1 and CDR2 sequences are SEHNR and FQNEAQ (reference sequence). V was pared by 1 base and J by 0 bases, with 13 bases between. For the CDR3, the DNA is TGTGCCAGCAGCTTAGGGGTGGGGGGAAACTCTGGGGCCAACGTCCTGACTTTC. Translated: CASSLGVGGNSGANVLTF. Supplemented by reference TRBV7-9 and TRBJ2-6, the full variable domain reads DTGVSQNPRHKITKRGQNVTFRCDPISEHNRLYWYRQTLGQGPEFLTYFQNEAQLEKSRLLSDRFSAERPKGSFSTLEIQRTEQGDSAMYLCASSLGVGGNSGANVLTFGAGSRLTVL.

Ten or more counts support this clonotype. The genes are TRBV5-6 and TRBJ1-3; D gene unclear. Trimming removed 3 bases from V and 4 bases from J, with 8 bases in between. The CDR3 is made up of 13 amino acids. Germline V gene sequence: CDR1 SGHDT, CDR2 YYEEEE. CDR3 DNA sequence: TGTGCCAGCAGCTGGAACGCCGGAAACACCATATATTTT. Translation gives CASSWNAGNTIYF.

In its sample, this clonotype was seen many times. The chain is built from TRBV7-2 and TRBJ2-1; either TRBD1 or TRBD2 may fit D (5 bases each). The germline V gene encodes CDR1 SGHTA and CDR2 FQGNSA. CDR3 length: 16 residues. Trimming cost V 5 bases and J 0 bases, with 14 bases left between them. The CDR3 bases are TGTGCCAGCAGCCCCCGGGACCCGAGCTCCTACAATGAGCAGTTCTTC. It codes for CASSPRDPSSYNEQFF.

This sequence joins TRBV5-1 and TRBJ2-4, with no clear D. Trimming removed 0 bases from V and 6 bases from J, with 10 bases in between. The germline gives CDR1 SGHRS, CDR2 YFSETQ. The CDR3 has 14 amino acids. The CDR3: CASSLDIGVNIQYF. The DNA of the CDR3 is TGCGCCAGCAGCTTGGACATAGGAGTAAACATTCAGTACTTC.

In its sample, this clonotype ranks as medium-sized (0.01 to 0.1%). J is TRBJ2-5 and V is TRBV15; D possibly corresponds to TRBD2 (6 bases). The CDR3 is 13 residues long. V lost 3 bases to trimming and J lost 5 bases, with 10 bases between them. From germline, CDR1 is LNHNV and CDR2 YYDKDF (reference sequence). As DNA, the CDR3 is TGTGCCACCAGCAGGATTGCGGGGGAGACCCAGTACTTC. It codes for CATSRIAGETQYF.

As to this clonotype: This could be a read error, since a much larger clone is one nucleotide away. V usage is TRBV7-6 and J usage is TRBJ1-6; the D gene is possibly TRBD1 (5 bases). CDR1 is SGHVS, CDR2 FNYEAQ, per germline. V was cut by 0 bases and J by 7 bases, with 10 bases left in between. This CDR3 is 15 amino acids long. The CDR3 DNA reads as TGTGCCAGCAGCTTAGCGACAAGGGGAAATTCACCCCTCCACTTT. This sequence encodes CASSLATRGNSPLHF.

This chain joins TRBV19 and TRBJ1-2; 7 bases are a match to TRBD1. Per the germline V gene, CDR1 is LNHDA and CDR2 is SQIVND (reference sequence). V was clipped by 3 bases and J by 2 bases; unmatched bases: 0. The CDR3 length is 13 residues. As DNA, the CDR3 is TGTGCCAGTAGTATGGGACAGAACTATGGCTACACCTTC. Translating gives CASSMGQNYGYTF.

This clonotype was recorded a few times. The chain combines TRBV5-1 with TRBJ2-7, with D perhaps matching TRBD1 (5 bases). CDR1 SGHRS and CDR2 YFSETQ come from the germline V gene. V lost 2 bases and J lost 5, with 14 bases in between. The CDR3 contains 14 residues. CDR3 in amino acids: CASSFFDSANEQYF. The CDR3 DNA follows: TGCGCCAGCAGCTTTTTCGACAGCGCAAACGAGCAGTACTTC.

This clonotype was picked up many times. DNA for the CDR3: TGTGCCAGCAACTCCGGCTTGGGGTTTGAGCAGTTCTTC. Its translation is CASNSGLGFEQFF. V is TRBV7-3 and J is TRBJ2-1; the D is unclear. The CDR3 is made up of 13 amino acids. Germline V gene data show CDR1 as SGHTA and CDR2 as FQGTGA. V lost 7 bases to trimming and J lost 9 bases, with 16 bases between them.

This clonotype was seen many times. V is TRBV14 and J is TRBJ1-3, with D possibly matching TRBD1 (5 bases). There are 14 residues in the CDR3. Germline CDR1 is SGHDN and CDR2 is FVKESK. The ends were cut back, 4 bases at V and 6 bases at J, with 13 bases in the middle. The DNA for the CDR3 is TGTGCCAGCAGCCCCGCCGGGACGGTAAACACCATATATTTT. It specifies CASSPAGTVNTIYF.

The rearrangement links TRBV20-1 to TRBJ2-1, with a tentative D call TRBD2 (5 bases). CDR1 DFQATT and CDR2 SNEGSKA come from the germline V gene (reference sequence). The CDR3 spans 14 residues. V lost 3 bases, J lost 9 bases, and 18 bases lay in between. The CDR3 protein is CSASLALTAGEQFF. CDR3 DNA sequence: TGCAGTGCTAGTTTAGCGTTAACGGCAGGTGAGCAGTTCTTC.

In its sample, this clonotype was seen many times. V gene TRBV28 combines with J gene TRBJ2-1; 7 bases align to TRBD2. The V segment lost 6 bases and the J segment 4 bases; nucleotides outside the gene matches: 9. CDR3 length: 15 residues. Germline CDR1 is MDHEN and CDR2 is SYDVKM. The CDR3 DNA sequence: TGTGCCAGCAGCTCACTAGCGCCCACTTACAATGAGCAGTTCTTC. It translates to CASSSLAPTYNEQFF.